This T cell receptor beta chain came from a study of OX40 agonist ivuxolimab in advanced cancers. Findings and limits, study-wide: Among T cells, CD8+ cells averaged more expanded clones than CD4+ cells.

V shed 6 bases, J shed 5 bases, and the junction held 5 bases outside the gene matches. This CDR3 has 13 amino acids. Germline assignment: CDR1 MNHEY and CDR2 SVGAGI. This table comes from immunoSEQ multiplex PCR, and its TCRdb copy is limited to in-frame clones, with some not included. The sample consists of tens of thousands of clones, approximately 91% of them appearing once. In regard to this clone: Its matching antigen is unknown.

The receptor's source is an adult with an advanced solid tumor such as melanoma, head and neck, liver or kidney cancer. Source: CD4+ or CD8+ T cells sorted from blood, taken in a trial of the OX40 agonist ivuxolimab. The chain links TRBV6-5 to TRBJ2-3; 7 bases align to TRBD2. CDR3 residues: CASRGGIRDTQYF. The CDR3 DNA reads TGTGCCAGCAGGGGGGGGATAAGAGATACGCAGTATTTT.